This entry lists 4 T cell receptor beta chains sequenced from one sample in a study of shared clonotypes between healthy human individuals (dated by TCRdb to 2019 to 2021). CD8 naive samples were obtained by positive selection for CCR7 among CD45RO-negative cells, yielding a CD45RA+CCR7+ population from which TemRA cells were excluded. The library relied on the immunoSEQ multiplex PCR assay. Here the immuneACCESS table is served through TCRdb, limited to in-frame sequences with V and J called. Missing clones are a known gap in these copies; in checked studies unresolved V genes cover under half, and the rest lacks a known reason. The sample has around 600,000 clones on record, approximately 95% of them singletons. Together, the top ten hold approximately 0.11% of the sample. The specimen sequenced was naive CD8+ T cells sorted from blood. What this sample's cell subset or site label stands for: CD45RA+CCR7+. All receptors come from a woman aged 25-40 years in good health.

The genes are TRBV28 and TRBJ2-7, with TRBD2 identical over 7 bases. Germline V gene lookup returns CDR1 MDHEN and CDR2 SYDVKM. V shed 8 bases, J shed 5 bases, and the junction held 3 bases outside the gene matches. The CDR3 is 11 amino acids. The CDR3 loop reads CASGGVNEQYF. The CDR3 region has the DNA TGTGCCAGCGGGGGGGTTAACGAGCAGTACTTC.

The chain recombines TRBV2 with TRBJ2-7, with 10 bases lining up with TRBD2. The CDR3 sequence is 15 residues long. Germline CDR1 and CDR2: SNHLY and FYNNEI. V gave up 7 bases and J gave up 3 bases; unmatched junction bases: 9. CDR3 protein: CASMEETSGFYEQYF. CDR3 bases: TGTGCCAGCATGGAGGAGACTAGCGGGTTCTACGAGCAGTACTTC. Full variable domain (missing parts from reference TRBV2 and TRBJ2-7): EPEVTQTPSHQVTQMGQEVILRCVPISNHLYFYWYRQILGQKVEFLVSFYNNEISEKSEIFDDQFSVERPDGSNFTLKIRSTKLEDSAMYFCASMEETSGFYEQYFGPGTRLTVT.

This rearrangement joins TRBV10-1 to TRBJ2-7; D call uncertain. V shed 4 bases and J shed 3 bases, with 19 bases lying between them. Germline values: CDR1 WNHNN, CDR2 SYGVQD (reference sequence). The CDR3 runs 16 residues. The CDR3 region is CASSGGSDPKFYEQYF. The CDR3 DNA follows: TGCGCCAGCAGTGGGGGATCCGACCCTAAATTCTACGAGCAGTACTTC.

This clone was seen a single time. The chain carries TRBV20-1 and TRBJ2-1; D ambiguous. Per germline, CDR1 DFQATT and CDR2 SNEGSKA (reference sequence). The CDR3 sequence is 11 residues long. The germline V and J ends were trimmed by 6 bases and 1 base, with 4 bases remaining between them. The CDR3 spells CSATSYNEQFF. The CDR3 nucleotides read TGCAGTGCCACTTCCTACAATGAGCAGTTCTTC.